Shown below are 17 T cell receptor beta chains from a single sample sequenced in a study of tumor-infiltrating lymphocytes in primary liver carcinoma. Priming with a constant-region primer yielded TCR beta cDNA from about 450 ng total RNA. Three nested multiplex PCR rounds, a slightly modified ARM-PCR method, built the TCR beta libraries. Both of the initial two PCR rounds ran for approximately 11 cycles and employed TRBV1-TRBV30 forward primers alongside a C-beta reverse primer. In TCRdb, the multiplex PCR reads were re-called with MiXCR into one record per CDR3 protein. This table holds approximately 340,000 distinct CDR3 sequences, around three fifths found once. Germline DNA was extracted alongside blood RNA, which was obtained from unsorted whole blood. The specimen was peripheral blood. These receptors were collected from a man aged 35 to 55 with primary liver carcinoma and hepatitis B virus infection.

Comment on this clonotype: A much larger clone sits a single nucleotide away, making a read error possible. This chain uses TRBV6-1 with TRBJ2-3; maybe TRBD2 (5 bases). Germline V gene data show CDR1 as MNHNS and CDR2 as SASEGT. The V gene lost 6 bases and the J gene lost 4 bases, with 14 bases spanning the gap. The CDR3 length is 14 residues. The CDR3 is CASRADFGADTQYF. The CDR3, as DNA: TGTGCCAGCAGAGCGGACTTCGGGGCAGATACGCAGTATTTT.

The CDR3 nucleotides read TGTGCCAGGAGAAAAGGGGAAGTCAATCAGCCCCAGCATTTT. Translating gives CARRKGEVNQPQHF. This rearrangement joins TRBV28 to TRBJ1-5, with TRBD1 as a possible D gene (5 bases). The V gene lost 9 bases and the J gene lost 3 bases, with 15 bases spanning the gap. The CDR3 is 14 residues long. The germline CDR1 and CDR2 sequences are MDHEN and SYDVKM.

Worth noting for this clonotype: This may arise from a read error, as a much more abundant clone is one base away. The genes are TRBV12-3 or TRBV12-4 and TRBJ2-5, with a tentative D call TRBD2 (5 bases). The CDR3 sequence is 12 residues long. CDR3 nucleotides: TGTCCCAGCAGTTTGAGGGAAGAGACCCAGTACTTC. Translating it yields CPSSLREETQYF.

Ten or more counts support this clonotype. The rearrangement uses TRBV29-1 and TRBJ2-1, with a weak D call TRBD2 (5 bases). Germline values: CDR1 SQVTM, CDR2 ANQGSEA. This CDR3 region has 12 residues. V dropped 0 bases and J dropped 8 bases, with 8 bases sitting between them. The CDR3 coding sequence is TGCAGCGTTGAAGATGTGGGAGATGAGCAGTTCTTC. It specifies CSVEDVGDEQFF.

In this sample, this clonotype turned up many times. The genes are TRBV6-6 and TRBJ1-5; TRBD1 matches at 8 bases. CDR1 and CDR2 from the germline V gene are MNHNY and SVGAGI (reference sequence). CDR3 length equals 15 residues. J was trimmed by 2 bases and V by 7 bases; bases with no gene match: 7. This CDR3 reads CASTLMDRGNQPQHF. CDR3 sequence (DNA): TGTGCCAGCACCCTAATGGACAGGGGCAATCAGCCCCAGCATTTT.

The chain is built from TRBV28 and TRBJ2-3; 9 positions agree with TRBD1. CDR3 length: 16 amino acids. Germline values: CDR1 MDHEN, CDR2 SYDVKM. The V gene end was trimmed by 5 bases and the J gene end by 4 bases; junction bases not matched to a gene: 10. This CDR3 reads CASSTGQGMLADTQYF. The CDR3 bases are TGTGCCAGCAGTACGGGACAGGGAATGTTGGCAGATACGCAGTATTTT.

This clonotype was seen only once. The chain carries TRBV10-3 and TRBJ1-5; D remains unclear. V gave up 4 bases and J gave up 2 bases, with 6 bases separating them. The CDR3 spans 13 residues. Germline CDR1 is ENHRY and CDR2 is SYGVKD. The chain's CDR3 is CAISGSGNQPQHF. CDR3 nucleotide sequence: TGTGCCATCAGTGGGTCGGGCAATCAGCCCCAGCATTTT.

Comment on this clonotype: This may stem from a read error, because a much larger clone lies one nucleotide away. This chain joins TRBV4-2 and TRBJ2-5, with 11 bases identical to TRBD2. This CDR3 is 14 amino acids long. The germline gives CDR1 LGHNA, CDR2 YNFKEQ. CDR3 DNA sequence: TGTGCCGGCAGCTCGGGACTAGCGGTGGAGACCCAGTACTTC. It specifies CAGSSGLAVETQYF.

With respect to this clonotype: The conserved phenylalanine or tryptophan is not found at the CDR3 terminus, so this likely reflects a read error. The chain recombines TRBV28 with TRBJ2-1, with 7 bases identical to TRBD1. This CDR3 is built from 15 residues. The V gene end was trimmed by 7 bases and the J gene end by 4 bases; junction bases not matched to a gene: 10. Germline V CDR1 and CDR2: MDHEN, SYDVKM. The CDR3 region has the DNA TGTGCCAGCAAGACAGGGTTGGGTCAGTACAATGAGCAGTTCCTC. Translating it yields CASKTGLGQYNEQFL.

This clonotype was counted only a few times. A much more abundant neighbour one base away suggests this may be a read error. V and J are TRBV4-2 and TRBJ2-7; D might be TRBD1 (5 bases). Germline assignment: CDR1 LGHNA and CDR2 YNFKEQ. CDR3 length equals 17 residues. The chain's CDR3 is CAGSQDPSRVQGYEQYF. The CDR3 region has the DNA TGTGCCGGCAGCCAAGATCCCTCCAGGGTCCAAGGCTACGAGCAGTACTTC.

The gene calls are TRBV6-6 and TRBJ1-2; D is unresolved. The CDR3 consists of 14 residues. Trimming cost V 2 bases and J 4 bases, with 11 bases left between them. CDR1 MNHNY and CDR2 SVGAGI come from the germline V gene (reference sequence). CDR3 residues: CASSYATQFYGYTF. The CDR3 DNA reads TGTGCCAGCAGTTACGCCACACAGTTCTATGGCTACACCTTC.

This clonotype was found a few times. The CDR3 bases are TGTGCCTGGAGTGTACTCGGACTAGCGGGCAATGAGCAGTTCTTC. Protein sequence: CAWSVLGLAGNEQFF. This chain joins TRBV30 and TRBJ2-1; 11 nucleotides line up with TRBD2. With 0 bases clipped from V and 6 bases from J, the junction kept 4 bases outside the gene matches. The CDR3 totals 15 residues. Germline V gene sequence: CDR1 GTSNPN, CDR2 SVGIG (reference sequence).

As concerns this clonotype: Compared with germline, one end of the junction differs, possibly owing to a read error. The rearrangement uses TRBV11-2 and TRBJ2-2, with D possibly TRBD1 on 5 matching bases. Per germline, CDR1 SGHAT and CDR2 FQNNGV. The CDR3 is 14 amino acids. The CDR3 sequence: CTSSRRENTGELFF. CDR3 DNA: TGTACCAGCAGCCGCAGGGAGAACACCGGGGAGCTGTTTTTT.

The chain is built from TRBV7-9 and TRBJ2-7; 14 bases fit TRBD2. The J call is uncertain, as TRBJ2-1 better fits the DNA end. The CDR3 loop spans 17 amino acids. Germline CDR1 reads SEHNR; CDR2 reads FQNEAQ (reference sequence). CDR3 nucleotides: TGTGCCAGCAGCCGAGGGACTAGCGGGAGAACCAACAATGAGCAGTTCTTC. Its protein product is CASSRGTSGRTNNEQFF.

On this clonotype: This could be a read error, since a much larger clone is one nucleotide away. J is TRBJ1-1 and V is TRBV11-2; 8 bases are shared with TRBD1. V dropped 2 bases and J dropped 6; count of bases not matched to a gene: 8. This CDR3 is 15 amino acids long. From germline, CDR1 is SGHAT and CDR2 FQNNGV. CDR3 sequence: CASSLRGPGGSEAFF. CDR3 nucleotide sequence: TGTGCCAGCAGCTTACGGGGCCCAGGGGGCTCTGAAGCTTTCTTT.

Turning to this clonotype: A junction end diverges from the germline sequence, so it may reflect a read error. This chain connects TRBV11-2 to TRBJ2-7, with 7 bases that match TRBD1. This CDR3 is built from 14 residues. CDR1 and CDR2 from the germline V gene are SGHAT and FQNNGV. The CDR3 DNA follows: TGTGCCAGTAGCTCTCGGAAAGGGGGCTACGAACAGTACTTC. Translating gives CASSSRKGGYEQYF.

The table lists this clonotype with a few counts. V usage is TRBV6-6 and J usage is TRBJ2-5; 9 bases line up with TRBD1. The junction had 4 bases not matched to a gene; V was cut back by 0 bases and J by 5 bases. The CDR3 covers 15 residues. CDR1 is MNHNY, CDR2 SVGAGI, per germline (reference sequence). This chain's CDR3 is CASSYSDDRGETQYF. CDR3 in DNA: TGTGCCAGCAGTTACTCCGACGACAGGGGGGAGACCCAGTACTTC.